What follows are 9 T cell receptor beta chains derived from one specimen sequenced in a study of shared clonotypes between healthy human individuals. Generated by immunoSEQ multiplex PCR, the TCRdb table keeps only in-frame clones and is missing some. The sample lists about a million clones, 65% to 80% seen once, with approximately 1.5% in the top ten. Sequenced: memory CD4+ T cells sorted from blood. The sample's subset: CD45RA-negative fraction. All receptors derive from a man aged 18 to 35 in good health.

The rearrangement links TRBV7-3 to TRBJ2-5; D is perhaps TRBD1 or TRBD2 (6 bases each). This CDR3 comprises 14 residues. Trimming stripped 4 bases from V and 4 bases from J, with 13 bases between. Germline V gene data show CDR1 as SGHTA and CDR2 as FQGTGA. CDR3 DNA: TGTGCCAGCAGCTCTGGAGGGGGTGGAGAGACCCAGTACTTC. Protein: CASSSGGGGETQYF.

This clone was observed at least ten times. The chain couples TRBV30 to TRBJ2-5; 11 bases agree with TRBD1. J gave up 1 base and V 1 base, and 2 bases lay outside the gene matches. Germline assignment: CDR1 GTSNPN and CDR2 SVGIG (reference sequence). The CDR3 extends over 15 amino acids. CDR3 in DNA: TGTGCCTGGAGTGGGGACAGGGGGGTCCAAGAGACCCAGTACTTC. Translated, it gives CAWSGDRGVQETQYF.

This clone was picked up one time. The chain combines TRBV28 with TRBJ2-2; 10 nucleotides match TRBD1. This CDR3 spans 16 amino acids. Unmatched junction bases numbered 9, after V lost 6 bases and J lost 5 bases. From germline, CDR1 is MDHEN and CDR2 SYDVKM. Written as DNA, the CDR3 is TGTGCCAGCAGGTCCGGGACAGGGGTTCGGACCGGGGAGCTGTTTTTT. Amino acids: CASRSGTGVRTGELFF.

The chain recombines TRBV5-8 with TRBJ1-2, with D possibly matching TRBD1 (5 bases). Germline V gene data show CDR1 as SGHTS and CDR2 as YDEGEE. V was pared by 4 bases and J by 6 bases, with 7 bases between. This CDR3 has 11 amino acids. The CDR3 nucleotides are TGTGCCAGCAGCGGGGCGGATGGCTACACCTTC. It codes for CASSGADGYTF.

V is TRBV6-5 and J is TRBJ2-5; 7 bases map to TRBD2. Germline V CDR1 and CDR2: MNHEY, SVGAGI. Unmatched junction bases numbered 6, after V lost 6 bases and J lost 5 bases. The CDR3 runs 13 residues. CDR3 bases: TGTGCCAGCAGGAGCGGGGTCGGGGAGACCCAGTACTTC. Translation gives CASRSGVGETQYF.

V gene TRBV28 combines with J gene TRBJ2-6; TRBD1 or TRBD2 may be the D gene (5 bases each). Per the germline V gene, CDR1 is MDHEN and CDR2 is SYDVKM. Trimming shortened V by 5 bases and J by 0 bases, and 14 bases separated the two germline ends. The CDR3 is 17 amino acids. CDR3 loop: CASSPGPLSSGANVLTF. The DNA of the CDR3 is TGTGCCAGCAGTCCGGGACCGCTAAGCTCTGGGGCCAACGTCCTGACTTTC.

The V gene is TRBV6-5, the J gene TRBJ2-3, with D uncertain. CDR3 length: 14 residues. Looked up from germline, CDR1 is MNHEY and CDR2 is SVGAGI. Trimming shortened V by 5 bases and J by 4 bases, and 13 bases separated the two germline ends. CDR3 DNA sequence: TGTGCCAGCAGTCCCTCCGCCGCCCCAGATACGCAGTATTTT. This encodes CASSPSAAPDTQYF.

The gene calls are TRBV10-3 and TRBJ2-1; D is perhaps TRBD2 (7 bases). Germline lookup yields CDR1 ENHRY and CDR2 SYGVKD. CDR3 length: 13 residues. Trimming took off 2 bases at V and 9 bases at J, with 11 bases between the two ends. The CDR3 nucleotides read TGTGCCATCAGTGAGGGGGGAGGGGGTGAGCAGTTCTTC. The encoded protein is CAISEGGGGEQFF.

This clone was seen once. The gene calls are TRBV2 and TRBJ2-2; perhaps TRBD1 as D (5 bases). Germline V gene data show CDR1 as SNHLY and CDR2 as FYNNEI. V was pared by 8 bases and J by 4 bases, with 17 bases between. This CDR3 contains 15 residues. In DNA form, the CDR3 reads TGTGCCAGCGCGGAAGGGGTAGTATTCACCGGGGAGCTGTTTTTT. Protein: CASAEGVVFTGELFF.